This is a list of T cell receptor beta chains from one sample in a study of CXCR3-negative and CXCR3-positive naive CD8 T cells. TCRdb reanalyzed the 5' RACE reads and collapses them to one entry per CDR3 protein, without DNA. This table holds about 90,000 distinct CDR3 sequences. The sequencing sample was made of naive CXCR3+ CD8+ T cells from blood. These receptors all come from a human donor in good health. Some clones in this sample may be carry-over from other donors' samples. Each CDR3 is given with its conserved first and last residue.

>TRBJ2-1|TRBV28
CASSQRGTYNEQFF
>TRBJ1-2|TRBV21-1
CASSGWVGDGYTF
>TRBJ2-3|TRBV4-3
CASSQVRLAGELIDTQYF
>TRBJ2-7|TRBV27
CASSLLLDGGAYEQYF
>TRBJ2-7|TRBV6-6
CASSTLDSTDEQYF
>TRBJ2-2|TRBV28
CASSLIQGTTGELFF
>TRBJ2-7|TRBV5-6
CASSPIVGYGEQYF
>TRBJ2-5|TRBV27
CASSLRGGGETQYF
>TRBJ1-2|TRBV12-3/TRBV12-4
CASRGDDYGYTF
>TRBJ2-2|TRBV29-1
CSVEAGDTGELFF
>TRBJ2-7|TRBV12-3/TRBV12-4
CASSSIPGEPNEQYF
>TRBJ1-1|TRBV6-5
CASSLEGETAFF
>TRBJ2-7|TRBV20-1
CSARVPTHLAASYEQYF
>TRBJ2-3|TRBV6-6
CASSYTSTDTQYF
>TRBJ2-5|TRBV5-1
CASSFSLETQYF
>TRBJ1-1|TRBV11-3
CASSLESLMRGKGGLMNTEAFF
>TRBJ1-1|TRBV20-1
CSASGVNTEAFF
>TRBJ2-6|TRBV4-3
CASSQEGSGTGANVLTF
>TRBJ2-5|TRBV28
CASSSVAGLKETQYF
>TRBJ2-5|TRBV6-5
CATGQGAEYQETQYF
>TRBJ2-1|TRBV7-2
CASSLGYGNEQFF
>TRBJ2-3|TRBV11-3
CASSFPPLDTQYF
>TRBJ2-1|TRBV12-3/TRBV12-4
CASRVGLATYNEQFF
>TRBJ2-7|TRBV29-1
CSVEHIYEQYF
>TRBJ2-5|TRBV12-3/TRBV12-4
CASSLQTGEETQYF
>TRBJ2-1|TRBV29-1
CSPRHLDNPSLGNEQFF